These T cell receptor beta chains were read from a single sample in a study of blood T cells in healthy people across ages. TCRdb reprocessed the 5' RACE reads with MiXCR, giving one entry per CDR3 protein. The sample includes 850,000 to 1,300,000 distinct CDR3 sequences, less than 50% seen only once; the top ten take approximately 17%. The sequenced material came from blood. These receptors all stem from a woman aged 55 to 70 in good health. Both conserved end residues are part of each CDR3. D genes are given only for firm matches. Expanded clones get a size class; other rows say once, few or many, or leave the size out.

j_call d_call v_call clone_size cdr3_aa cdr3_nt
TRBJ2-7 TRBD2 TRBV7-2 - CASSPLAGVQYF TGTGCCAGCAGCCCCCTAGCGGGAGTGCAGTACTTC
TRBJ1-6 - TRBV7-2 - CASSLAGGYNSPLHF TGTGCCAGCAGCTTAGCAGGGGGTTATAATTCACCCCTCCACTTT
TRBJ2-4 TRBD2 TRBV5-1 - CASSLAVPALAGGLAKNIQYF TGCGCCAGCAGCTTGGCCGTTCCTGCACTAGCGGGAGGACTTGCCAAAAACATCCAGTACTTC
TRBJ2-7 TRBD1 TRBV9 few CASSVGSGQGLYEQYF TGTGCCAGCAGCGTAGGCTCGGGACAGGGTCTCTACGAGCAGTACTTC
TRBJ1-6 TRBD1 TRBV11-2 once CASSLGGTGNSSLHF TGTGCCAGCAGCTTAGGGGGGACAGGGAATTCATCCCTCCACTTT
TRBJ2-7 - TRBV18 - CASSPSRLTYEQYF TGTGCCAGCTCACCGAGTAGACTGACCTACGAGCAGTACTTC
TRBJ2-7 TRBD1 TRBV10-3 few CAIRAGTGRNEQYF TGTGCCATCAGAGCCGGGACAGGGAGAAACGAGCAGTACTTC
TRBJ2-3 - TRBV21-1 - CASPARHCLPTDTQYF TGTGCCAGTCCGGCCCGCCACTGTCTTCCCACAGATACGCAGTATTTT
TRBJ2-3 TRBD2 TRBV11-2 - CASSPNSGRGTDTQYF TGTGCCAGCAGCCCCAATAGCGGGAGAGGCACAGATACGCAGTATTTT
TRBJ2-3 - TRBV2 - CASTFKMSTDTQYF TGTGCCAGCACATTTAAGATGAGCACAGATACGCAGTATTTT
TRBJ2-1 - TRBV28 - CASSLRQKYNEQFF TGTGCCAGCAGTTTAAGACAGAAGTACAATGAGCAGTTCTTC
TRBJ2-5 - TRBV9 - CASSVVAGAGGETQYF TGTGCCAGCAGCGTAGTAGCAGGGGCTGGGGGAGAGACCCAGTACTTC
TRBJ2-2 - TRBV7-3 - CASSLTRQVTGELFF TGTGCCAGCAGCTTAACTCGCCAAGTCACCGGGGAGCTGTTTTTT
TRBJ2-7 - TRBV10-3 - CATEQGYSYEQYF TGTGCCACAGAACAGGGTTACAGCTACGAGCAGTACTTC
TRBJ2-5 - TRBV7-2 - CASSPQSETQYF TGTGCCAGCAGCCCCCAGTCTGAGACCCAGTACTTC
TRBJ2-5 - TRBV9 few CASGRTALAWETQYF TGTGCCAGCGGACGGACTGCCCTTGCGTGGGAGACCCAGTACTTC
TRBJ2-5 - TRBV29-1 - CSVERDTGKATQYF TGCAGCGTTGAAAGAGACACCGGAAAAGCGACCCAGTACTTC
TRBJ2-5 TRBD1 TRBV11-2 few CASSPNRGPPEETQYF TGTGCCAGCAGCCCAAACAGGGGCCCCCCCGAAGAGACCCAGTACTTC
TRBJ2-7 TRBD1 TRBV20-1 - CSARDRDRGDYEQYF TGCAGTGCTAGAGACCGGGACAGGGGGGACTACGAGCAGTACTTC
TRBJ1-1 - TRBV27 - CASSLAKGGIAEAFF TGTGCCAGCAGTTTAGCCAAAGGGGGGATCGCTGAAGCTTTCTTT
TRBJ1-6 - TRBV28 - CASSEHRASPLHF TGTGCCAGCAGCGAACACAGGGCCTCACCCCTCCACTTT
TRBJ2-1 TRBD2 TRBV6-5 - CASSELAGGTNEQFF TGTGCCAGCAGTGAACTAGCGGGAGGGACCAATGAGCAGTTCTTC
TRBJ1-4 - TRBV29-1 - CSGQDRYGEKLFF TGCAGCGGCCAGGACCGCTACGGTGAAAAACTGTTTTTT
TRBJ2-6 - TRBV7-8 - CASSLIGTSISGANVLTF TGTGCCAGCAGCTTAATTGGAACTTCTATCTCTGGGGCCAACGTCCTGACTTTC
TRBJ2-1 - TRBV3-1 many CASSPDRRRSYNEQFF TGTGCCAGCAGCCCAGATCGGCGCAGGTCCTACAATGAGCAGTTCTTC
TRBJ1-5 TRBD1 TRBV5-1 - CASSARVSVGQGPQHF TGCGCCAGCAGCGCGAGGGTATCCGTGGGACAGGGGCCCCAGCATTTT
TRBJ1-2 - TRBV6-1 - CASSKGRNYGYTF TGTGCCAGCAGTAAGGGACGTAACTATGGCTACACCTTC
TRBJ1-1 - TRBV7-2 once CASSAPGRSYTEAFF TGTGCCAGCAGCGCTCCGGGACGCTCTTACACTGAAGCTTTCTTT
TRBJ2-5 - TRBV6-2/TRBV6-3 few CATQGYQETQYF TGTGCCACCCAGGGGTACCAAGAGACCCAGTACTTC
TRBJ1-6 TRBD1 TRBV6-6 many CASSRQGSSYNSPLHF TGTGCCAGCAGTCGACAGGGAAGCTCCTATAATTCACCCCTCCACTTT
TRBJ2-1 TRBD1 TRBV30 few CAWTTGGMYNEQFF TGTGCCTGGACAACAGGGGGTATGTACAATGAGCAGTTCTTC
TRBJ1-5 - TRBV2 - CASGQDQPQHF TGTGCCAGCGGGCAGGATCAGCCCCAGCATTTT
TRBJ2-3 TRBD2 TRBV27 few CASSSLAGGTQYF TGTGCCAGCAGTTCTCTAGCGGGAGGTACGCAGTATTTT
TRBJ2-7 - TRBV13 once CAGSPGPSSYEQYF TGTGCCGGCAGCCCCGGACCGAGCTCCTACGAGCAGTACTTC
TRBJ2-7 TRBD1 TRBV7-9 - CASREMTGGPYEQYF TGTGCCAGCAGGGAAATGACAGGGGGTCCCTACGAGCAGTACTTC
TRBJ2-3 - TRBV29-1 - CSVERPLAEDTQYF TGCAGCGTTGAAAGGCCTTTAGCAGAGGATACGCAGTATTTT
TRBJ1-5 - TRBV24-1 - CATSEVGSDQPQHF TGTGCCACCAGTGAGGTAGGGTCTGATCAGCCCCAGCATTTT
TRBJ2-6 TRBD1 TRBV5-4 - CASSLGATGVGANVLTF TGTGCCAGCAGCTTGGGCGCTACAGGGGTCGGGGCCAACGTCCTGACTTTC
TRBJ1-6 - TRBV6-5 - CASSYRGGPYNSPLHF TGTGCCAGCAGCTATCGAGGGGGGCCCTATAATTCACCCCTCCACTTT
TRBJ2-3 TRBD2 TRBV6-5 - CASSYYGPGLAGTDTQYF TGTGCCAGCAGTTACTATGGCCCGGGACTAGCGGGAACAGATACGCAGTATTTT
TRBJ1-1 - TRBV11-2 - CASSLDSGAVNVNTEAFF TGTGCCAGCAGCTTAGATTCGGGGGCCGTGAACGTGAACACTGAAGCTTTCTTT
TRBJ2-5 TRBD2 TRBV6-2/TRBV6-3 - CASSKIPGLGYFNEQYF TGTGCCAGCAGCAAGATTCCGGGACTAGGGTACTTCAATGAGCAGTACTTC
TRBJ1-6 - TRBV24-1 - CATSDKGREDKRNSPLHF TGTGCCACCAGTGACAAGGGCCGCGAAGACAAAAGAAATTCACCCCTCCACTTT
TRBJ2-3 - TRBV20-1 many CSARVGGVVDTQYF TGCAGTGCTCGAGTGGGGGGAGTGGTAGATACGCAGTATTTT
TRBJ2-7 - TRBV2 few CASSVKASSYEQYF TGTGCCAGCAGTGTTAAGGCCAGCTCCTACGAGCAGTACTTC
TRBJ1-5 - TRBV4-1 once CASSQDIRFDQPQHF TGCGCCAGCAGCCAAGACATAAGATTTGATCAGCCCCAGCATTTT
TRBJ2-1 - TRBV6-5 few CASSYSMSGAVYNEQFF TGTGCCAGCAGTTACTCGATGTCAGGGGCGGTCTACAATGAGCAGTTCTTC
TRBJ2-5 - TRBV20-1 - CSARDLIGQNQETQYF TGCAGTGCTAGAGATCTAATCGGCCAGAACCAAGAGACCCAGTACTTC
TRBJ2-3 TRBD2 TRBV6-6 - CASSSLLAGVPDTQYF TGTGCCAGCAGTTCTCTACTAGCGGGAGTCCCAGATACGCAGTATTTT
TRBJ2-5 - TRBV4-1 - CASSQERWWGRYQETQYF TGCGCCAGCAGCCAAGAACGGTGGTGGGGAAGGTACCAAGAGACCCAGTACTTC
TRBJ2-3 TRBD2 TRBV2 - CARSGASGRTDTQYF TGTGCCAGGAGTGGGGCTAGCGGGAGAACTGATACGCAGTATTTT
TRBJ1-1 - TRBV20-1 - CSARDLGAVNTEAFF TGCAGTGCTAGAGACCTAGGGGCGGTGAACACTGAAGCTTTCTTT
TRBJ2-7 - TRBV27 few CASSFGIQGSYEQYF TGTGCCAGCAGTTTTGGGATACAGGGATCCTACGAGCAGTACTTC
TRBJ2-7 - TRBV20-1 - CSAREDSRYEQYF TGCAGTGCTAGAGAGGACAGTCGCTACGAGCAGTACTTC
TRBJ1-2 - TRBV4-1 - CASSQRAVYGYTF TGCGCCAGCAGCCAGAGGGCAGTGTATGGCTACACCTTC
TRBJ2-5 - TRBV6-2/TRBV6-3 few CASSSMTSGETQYF TGTGCCAGCAGTTCGATGACTAGTGGAGAGACCCAGTACTTC
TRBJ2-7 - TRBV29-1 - CSIVTGESNEQYF TGCAGCATTGTTACTGGGGAGTCCAATGAGCAGTACTTC